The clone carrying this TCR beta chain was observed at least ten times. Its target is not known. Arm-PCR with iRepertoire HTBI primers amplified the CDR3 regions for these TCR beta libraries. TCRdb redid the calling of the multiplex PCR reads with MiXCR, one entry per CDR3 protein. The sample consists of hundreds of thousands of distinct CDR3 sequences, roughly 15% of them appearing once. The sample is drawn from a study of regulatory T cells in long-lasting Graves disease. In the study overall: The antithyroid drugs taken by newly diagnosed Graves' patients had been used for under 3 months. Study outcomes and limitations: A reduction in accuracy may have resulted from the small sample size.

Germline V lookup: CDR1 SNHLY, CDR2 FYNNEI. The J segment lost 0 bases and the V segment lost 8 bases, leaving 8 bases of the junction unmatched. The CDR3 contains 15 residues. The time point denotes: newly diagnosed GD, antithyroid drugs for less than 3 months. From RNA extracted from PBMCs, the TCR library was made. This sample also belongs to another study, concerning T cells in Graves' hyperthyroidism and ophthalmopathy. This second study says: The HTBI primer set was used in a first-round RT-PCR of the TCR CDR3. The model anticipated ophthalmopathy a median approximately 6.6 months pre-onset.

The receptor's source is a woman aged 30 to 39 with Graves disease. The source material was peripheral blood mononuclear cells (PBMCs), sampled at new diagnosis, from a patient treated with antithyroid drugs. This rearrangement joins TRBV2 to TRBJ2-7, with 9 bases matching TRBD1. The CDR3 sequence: CASPSGTGSSYEQYF. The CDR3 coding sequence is TGTGCCAGCCCTTCGGGGACAGGGAGCTCCTACGAGCAGTACTTC.